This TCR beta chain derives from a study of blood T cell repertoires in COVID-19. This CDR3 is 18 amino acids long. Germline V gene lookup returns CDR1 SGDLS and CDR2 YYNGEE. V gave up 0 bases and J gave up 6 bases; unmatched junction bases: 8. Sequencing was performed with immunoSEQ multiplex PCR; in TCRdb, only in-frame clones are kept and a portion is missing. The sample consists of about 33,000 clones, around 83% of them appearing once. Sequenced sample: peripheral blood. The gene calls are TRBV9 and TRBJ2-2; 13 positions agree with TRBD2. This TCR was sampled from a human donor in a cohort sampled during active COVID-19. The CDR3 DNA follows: TGTGCCAGCAGCGTAGAGACTAGCGGGAGGCAGGAATCCGGGGAGCTGTTTTTT. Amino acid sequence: CASSVETSGRQESGELFF. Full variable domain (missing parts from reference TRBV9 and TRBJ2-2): DSGVTQTPKHLITATGQRVTLRCSPRSGDLSVYWYQQSLDQGLQFLIQYYNGEERAKGNILERFSAQQFPDLHSELNLSSLELGDSALYFCASSVETSGRQESGELFFGEGSRLTVL.